The following is a T cell receptor beta chain sequence with its context. Germline lookup yields CDR1 KGHSH and CDR2 LQKENI. Trimming took off 10 bases at V and 7 bases at J, with 16 bases between the two ends. This CDR3 spans 12 amino acids. The repertoire was sequenced with immunoSEQ multiplex PCR; TCRdb's copy has only in-frame clones and lacks some. The sample yields roughly 41,000 clones, roughly nine tenths seen once. The data belong to a study of T cell changes during pregnancy in multiple sclerosis. The sequence derives from a female donor with multiple sclerosis, enrolled in a pregnancy study. J is TRBJ1-2 and V is TRBV18; a possible D gene is TRBD1 (5 bases). The sequencing used CD4+ T cells from peripheral blood mononuclear cells, collected in the first trimester of pregnancy. This CDR3 reads CANRGDGPGYTF. CDR3 DNA sequence: TGTGCCAACCGGGGGGATGGTCCTGGCTACACCTTC.